This is a list of T cell receptor beta chains from one sample in a study of regulatory T cells in long-lasting Graves disease. A single record per CDR3 protein comes from TCRdb applying MiXCR to the multiplex PCR reads. The repertoire holds about 540,000 distinct CDR3 sequences, roughly 14% seen once, with approximately 9.3% in the top ten. The same sample was also studied in work on T cells in Graves' hyperthyroidism and ophthalmopathy.

The sample was peripheral blood mononuclear cells (PBMCs), taken at new diagnosis, from a patient treated with antithyroid drugs. These receptor sequences come from a young man with Graves disease. Both conserved end residues are part of each CDR3. A D gene is named only where the DNA matches it firmly. Clone size is not always given. Where it is, it says once, few, many or a class for expanded clones.

J gene	D gene	V gene	clone size	CDR3 protein	CDR3 DNA
TRBJ1-2	TRBD1	TRBV19	.	CASSSGQGVYYGYTF	TGTGCCAGTAGTAGCGGACAGGGGGTTTACTATGGCTACACCTTC
TRBJ2-7	.	TRBV20-1	many	CSAKTTSYEQYF	TGCAGTGCTAAGACCACCAGCTACGAGCAGTACTTC
TRBJ2-5	.	TRBV20-1	many	CSAMPTSGPIETQYF	TGCAGTGCCATGCCGACGAGCGGCCCGATAGAGACCCAGTACTTC
TRBJ1-2	.	TRBV27	many	CASGSRANYGYTF	TGTGCCAGCGGAAGCCGGGCAAACTATGGCTACACCTTC
TRBJ2-1	TRBD2	TRBV5-1	.	CASSQGLAGGPWDNEQFF	TGCGCCAGCAGCCAGGGACTAGCGGGAGGGCCTTGGGACAATGAGCAGTTCTTC
TRBJ1-5	.	TRBV10-3	.	CAISESTLGSPQHF	TGTGCCATCAGTGAGTCGACTCTTGGATCGCCCCAGCATTTT
TRBJ2-3	.	TRBV24-1	many	CATSDSRRRFEFNTDTQYF	TGTGCCACCAGTGATTCACGGAGGCGGTTCGAGTTTAACACAGATACGCAGTATTTT
TRBJ2-7	.	TRBV7-2	many	CASSITSFSSYEQYF	TGTGCCAGCAGCATTACTAGCTTTTCCTCCTACGAGCAGTACTTC
TRBJ2-5	TRBD2	TRBV24-1	many	CATSDWGLAEEETQYF	TGTGCCACCAGTGATTGGGGACTAGCGGAGGAAGAGACCCAGTACTTC
TRBJ2-1	TRBD2	TRBV30	few	CAWDGTSGRSRSSPYNEQFF	TGTGCCTGGGATGGGACTAGCGGGAGGTCGCGATCTAGCCCCTACAATGAGCAGTTCTTC
TRBJ1-5	TRBD1	TRBV20-1	many	CSASRQGNQPQHF	TGCAGTGCTAGCCGACAGGGTAATCAGCCCCAGCATTTT
TRBJ2-1	.	TRBV20-1	many	CSARPFTYNEQFF	TGCAGTGCTAGGCCCTTCACCTACAATGAGCAGTTCTTC
TRBJ1-5	.	TRBV7-2	many	CASSQGLLNQPQHF	TGTGCCAGCAGCCAGGGGCTTCTCAATCAGCCCCAGCATTTT
TRBJ2-2	TRBD2	TRBV7-3	many	CASSLMGGSGTGELFF	TGTGCCAGCAGCTTAATGGGCGGGAGCGGCACCGGGGAGCTGTTTTTT
TRBJ1-6	.	TRBV27	many	CASSMLGANSPLHF	TGTGCCAGCAGTATGCTGGGGGCGAATTCACCCCTCCACTTT
TRBJ2-5	TRBD2	TRBV3-1	.	CASSQETSGSAETQYF	TGTGCCAGCAGCCAAGAAACTAGCGGGAGCGCTGAGACCCAGTACTTC
TRBJ2-7	.	TRBV6-1	many	CASSEGRQIYEQYF	TGTGCCAGCAGTGAAGGCCGACAGATCTACGAGCAGTACTTC
TRBJ2-2	.	TRBV7-6	.	CASRFRPSGNTGELFF	TGTGCCAGCAGATTTAGGCCCAGCGGGAACACCGGGGAGCTGTTTTTT
TRBJ2-7	.	TRBV7-9	many	CASSSLTGNEQYF	TGTGCCAGCAGCTCCCTAACAGGGAACGAGCAGTACTTC
TRBJ1-2	TRBD1	TRBV9	few	CASSKVRDRDDGYTF	TGTGCCAGCAGCAAGGTTAGGGACAGGGATGATGGCTACACCTTC
TRBJ2-2	TRBD1	TRBV14	many	CASSAQGVNTGELFF	TGTGCCAGCAGCGCACAGGGGGTGAACACCGGGGAGCTGTTTTTT
TRBJ2-5	TRBD2	TRBV4-1	few	CASSQVAGGQETQYF	TGCGCCAGCAGCCAAGTAGCGGGAGGGCAAGAGACCCAGTACTTC
TRBJ2-1	TRBD2	TRBV5-1	.	CASSGHSTSSGRSGNEQFF	TGCGCCAGCAGCGGGCATAGTACGAGTAGCGGGAGGTCGGGGAATGAGCAGTTCTTC
TRBJ1-1	.	TRBV5-6	.	CASSLEPAMNTEAFF	TGTGCCAGCAGCTTGGAGCCAGCCATGAACACTGAAGCTTTCTTT
TRBJ1-1	TRBD1	TRBV7-9	many	CASSPLTGDTEAFF	TGTGCCAGCAGCCCTTTGACAGGGGACACTGAAGCTTTCTTT
TRBJ2-6	.	TRBV18	.	CASSTAPATHSGANVLTF	TGTGCCAGCTCAACCGCCCCAGCAACCCACTCTGGGGCCAACGTCCTGACTTTC
TRBJ2-3	TRBD2	TRBV20-1	few	CSARDLAGGLTDTQYF	TGCAGTGCTAGAGATCTAGCGGGAGGGCTCACAGATACGCAGTATTTT